The clone carrying this T cell receptor (beta chain) was recorded at least ten times. Per the germline V gene, CDR1 is SQVTM and CDR2 is ANQGSEA. V was clipped by 6 bases and J by 5 bases, with 16 bases between them. This CDR3 is built from 13 residues. The sample belongs to a study of blood T cells in healthy people across ages. It was with a sample-barcoded 5' primer and a J-beta primer mix that a second PCR of roughly 7 to 12 cycles was run. Each CDR3 protein gets one entry after TCRdb re-called the 5' RACE reads with MiXCR. This table has 270,000 or so distinct CDR3 sequences, around 29% appearing once.

The sample taken for sequencing was blood. The chain couples TRBV29-1 to TRBJ1-1, with D possibly TRBD1 on 6 matching bases. This TCR came from a woman in her 70s in good health. CDR3 DNA: TGCAGCGTCTTGGGGGACATAACAACTGAAGCTTTCTTT. Amino acid sequence: CSVLGDITTEAFF.